This entry is about one T cell receptor beta chain. The source of the sample is a study of T cell changes during pregnancy in multiple sclerosis. Produced via immunoSEQ multiplex PCR; TCRdb's table is partial and in-frame only. The table records tens of thousands of clones, about nine tenths of them present only once. The V gene's germline CDR1 is SGHAT and CDR2 FQNNGV. The CDR3 is 15 amino acids. The trim removed 1 base at V and 2 bases at J, leaving 1 base unmatched. This sample comprised peripheral blood, obtained in the first trimester of pregnancy. This receptor was obtained from a female donor in good health, enrolled as a control in a pregnancy study. The V and J genes are TRBV11-2 and TRBJ2-1; 8 bases line up with TRBD2. CDR3 nucleotide sequence: TGTGCCAGCAGCTTAGCGGGAGGGCCCTACAATGAGCAGTTCTTC. Protein: CASSLAGGPYNEQFF.